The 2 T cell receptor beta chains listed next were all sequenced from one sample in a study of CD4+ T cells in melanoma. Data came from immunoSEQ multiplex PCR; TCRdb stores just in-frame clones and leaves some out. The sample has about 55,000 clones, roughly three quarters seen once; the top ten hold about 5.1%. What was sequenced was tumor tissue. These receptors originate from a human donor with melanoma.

In DNA form, the CDR3 reads TGTGCCAGCAGTGGAGGGGACAGGTTGAACACTGAAGCTTTCTTT. Translating gives CASSGGDRLNTEAFF. The genes are TRBV2 and TRBJ1-1, with 8 bases aligning to TRBD1. This CDR3 region has 15 residues. CDR1 is SNHLY and CDR2 is FYNNEI in the germline V gene. V trimming: 4 bases; J trimming: 0 bases; junction bases outside the gene matches: 4.

Written as DNA, the CDR3 is TGCGCCAGCAGCTCGGGGGCAGGGGGCCGAACTGAAGCTTTCTTT. As protein: CASSSGAGGRTEAFF. The chain links TRBV5-1 to TRBJ1-1; TRBD1 matches 8 bases. The germline CDR1 and CDR2 sequences are SGHRS and YFSETQ. The J segment lost 5 bases and the V segment lost 3 bases, leaving 9 bases of the junction unmatched. This CDR3 region has 15 residues. The variable domain in full, completed from reference TRBV5-1 and TRBJ1-1, reads KAGVTQTPRYLIKTRGQQVTLSCSPISGHRSVSWYQQTPGQGLQFLFEYFSETQRNKGNFPGRFSGRQFSNSRSEMNVSTLELGDSALYLCASSSGAGGRTEAFFGQGTRLTVV.